The 23 T cell receptor beta chains presented below share a single source sample, sequenced in a study of blood T cell repertoires in COVID-19. Only in-frame clones appear in the TCRdb table, and some are missing; sequencing was by immunoSEQ multiplex PCR. The table includes 200,000 to 300,000 clones, approximately 90% detected once. The sample consisted of PBMCs or T cells enriched from blood (not recorded which). The receptors stem from a middle-aged woman with acute COVID-19.

The chain combines TRBV6-2 or TRBV6-3 with TRBJ1-2; no reliable D call. From germline, CDR1 is MNHEY and CDR2 SVGEGT. The CDR3 sequence is 12 residues long. V shed 0 bases and J shed 8 bases, with 7 bases lying between them. CDR3 coding DNA: TGTGCCAGCAGTTACTCGAGGTCGGGCTACACCTTC. Residues: CASSYSRSGYTF.

This clone was recorded a few times. The CDR3: CASSLGGSGANVLTF. As DNA, the CDR3 is TGTGCCAGCAGTTTAGGGGGGAGCGGGGCCAACGTCCTGACTTTC. V gene TRBV27 combines with J gene TRBJ2-6; D possibly corresponds to TRBD2 (6 bases). Per germline, CDR1 MNHEY and CDR2 SMNVEV (reference sequence). The CDR3 totals 15 residues. Trimming stripped 2 bases from V and 4 bases from J, with 9 bases between.

The chain uses TRBV27 and TRBJ1-2; D is undetermined. The CDR3 has 16 residues. Per the germline V gene, CDR1 is MNHEY and CDR2 is SMNVEV (reference sequence). V was trimmed by 4 bases and J by 7 bases, leaving 22 bases between them. DNA of the CDR3: TGTGCCAGCAGTTGGGCCAGGTTCGGAAAAGCGGCTGGCTACACCTTC. It encodes CASSWARFGKAAGYTF.

The chain has TRBV12-3 or TRBV12-4 and TRBJ2-2, with TRBD2 identical over 7 bases. The CDR3 extends over 13 amino acids. Losses at the gene ends were 5 bases for V and 6 bases for J; bases not matched to a gene: 3. The CDR3 spells CASSPRGAGELFF. The DNA of the CDR3 is TGTGCCAGCAGTCCTCGGGGGGCCGGGGAGCTGTTTTTT.

V gene TRBV18 combines with J gene TRBJ2-7, with D possibly matching TRBD2 (6 bases). V dropped 3 bases and J dropped 9 bases, with 15 bases sitting between them. The CDR3 contains 13 residues. CDR1 and CDR2 (germline): KGHSH, LQKENI. CDR3: CASSPGELGGQYV. The CDR3 DNA follows: TGTGCCAGCTCACCGGGCGAGTTGGGGGGGCAGTACGTC.

The chain joins TRBV24-1 to TRBJ2-2; 11 bases are a match to TRBD2. The length of the CDR3 is 17 residues. Germline V gives CDR1 KGHDR, CDR2 SFDVKD. The V segment lost 4 bases and the J segment 1 base; nucleotides outside the gene matches: 4. CDR3 residues: CATSDPGTSGNTGELFF. The CDR3, as DNA: TGTGCCACCAGTGACCCCGGGACTAGCGGGAACACCGGGGAGCTGTTTTTT.

CDR3 DNA: TGTGCCAGCTCACAAGCCCGGGACAATGAGCAGTTCTTC. Encoded protein: CASSQARDNEQFF. The chain couples TRBV18 to TRBJ2-1; unclear D gene. Germline V gives CDR1 KGHSH, CDR2 LQKENI. Trimming cost V 4 bases and J 5 bases, with 9 bases left between them. The CDR3 spans 13 residues.

The gene calls are TRBV4-1 and TRBJ1-1; D possibly corresponds to TRBD1 (5 bases). The CDR3 has 17 residues. Trimming took 9 bases from V and 3 from J, leaving 26 bases between them. Germline CDR1 is MGHRA and CDR2 is YSYEKL. CDR3 protein: CASTTNRQRVDYTEAFF. CDR3 nucleotides: TGCGCCAGTACGACGAATAGACAGAGAGTAGACTACACTGAAGCTTTCTTT.

The chain carries TRBV7-2 and TRBJ2-1, with D perhaps matching TRBD1 (5 bases). Trimming cost V 6 bases and J 8 bases, with 11 bases left between them. Germline CDR1 reads SGHTA; CDR2 reads FQGNSA. CDR3 length: 12 amino acids. CDR3 DNA sequence: TGTGCCAGCAGGACTGACAGTGATGAGCAGTTCTTC. It specifies CASRTDSDEQFF.

This chain connects TRBV10-1 to TRBJ1-2; 7 nucleotides line up with TRBD1. V lost 6 bases to trimming and J lost 6 bases; unmatched junction nucleotides: 7. Germline values: CDR1 WNHNN, CDR2 SYGVQD (reference sequence). The CDR3 has 13 amino acids. CDR3 in amino acids: CASSAQTGNGYTF. DNA of the CDR3: TGCGCCAGCAGCGCCCAGACAGGGAATGGCTACACCTTC.

J is TRBJ2-1 and V is TRBV2, with 9 bases that match TRBD2. The J segment lost 3 bases and the V segment lost 2 bases, leaving 11 bases of the junction unmatched. Germline loops: CDR1 SNHLY, CDR2 FYNNEI. This CDR3 has 18 residues. As DNA, the CDR3 is TGTGCCAGCAGTGAACGGCCCCGGGTAGCGGGGGACTACAATGAGCAGTTCTTC. Amino acids: CASSERPRVAGDYNEQFF.

The gene calls are TRBV4-1 and TRBJ1-4; no reliable D call. The germline V gene encodes CDR1 MGHRA and CDR2 YSYEKL. V lost 3 bases, J lost 12 bases, and 11 bases lay in between. The CDR3 extends over 12 amino acids. CDR3 nucleotide sequence: TGCGCCAGCAGCCATGACTCTGATGAACTGTTTTTT. It translates to CASSHDSDELFF.

The V gene is TRBV9, the J gene TRBJ1-2, with a weak D call TRBD1 (6 bases). V lost 6 bases, J lost 6 bases, and 21 bases lay in between. The CDR3 runs to 15 residues. In germline, CDR1 is SGDLS, CDR2 YYNGEE. Here the CDR3 reads CASNGAGASFNGYTF. In DNA, the CDR3 is TGTGCCAGCAATGGGGCAGGGGCCTCCTTTAATGGCTACACCTTC.

The chain uses TRBV19 and TRBJ2-3, with 12 bases matching TRBD1. The CDR3 extends over 18 amino acids. The V segment lost 0 bases and the J segment 3 bases; nucleotides outside the gene matches: 7. The germline gives CDR1 LNHDA, CDR2 SQIVND (reference sequence). The DNA for the CDR3 is TGTGCCAGTAGTATAGATCACGGGACAGGGGGCTTTACAGATACGCAGTATTTT. Translated: CASSIDHGTGGFTDTQYF. Variable domain in full (rest from reference TRBV19 and TRBJ2-3): DGGITQSPKYLFRKEGQNVTLSCEQNLNHDAMYWYRQDPGQGLRLIYYSQIVNDFQKGDIAEGYSVSREKKESFPLTVTSAQKNPTAFYLCASSIDHGTGGFTDTQYFGPGTRLTVL.

The chain links TRBV7-2 to TRBJ2-1; 9 nucleotides match TRBD1. CDR3 size: 16 residues. After removal of 2 bases from V and 7 bases from J, the junction contained 9 bases not matched to a gene. CDR1 SGHTA and CDR2 FQGNSA come from the germline V gene. The CDR3 here is CASSLRHGQGMNEQFF. The CDR3 DNA follows: TGTGCCAGCAGCTTACGTCACGGACAGGGGATGAATGAGCAGTTCTTC.

This chain uses TRBV6-5 with TRBJ2-1, with 7 bases identical to TRBD2. Germline V gene sequence: CDR1 MNHEY, CDR2 SVGAGI. The CDR3 length is 15 residues. V trimming: 6 bases; J trimming: 5 bases; junction bases outside the gene matches: 10. CDR3 sequence (DNA): TGTGCCAGCAGCCACCTCCGAGCGGGGCACAATGAGCAGTTCTTC. Protein sequence: CASSHLRAGHNEQFF.

This chain's CDR3 is CASSVAGINEQFF. The CDR3 DNA follows: TGTGCCAGCAGCGTAGCAGGGATCAATGAGCAGTTCTTC. The rearrangement uses TRBV9 and TRBJ2-1; a weak D match, TRBD1 (5 bases). V lost 0 bases and J 6 bases, leaving 7 bases between the germline ends. CDR1 is SGDLS and CDR2 is YYNGEE in the germline V gene. The CDR3 has 13 amino acids. Supplemented by reference TRBV9 and TRBJ2-1, the full variable domain reads DSGVTQTPKHLITATGQRVTLRCSPRSGDLSVYWYQQSLDQGLQFLIQYYNGEERAKGNILERFSAQQFPDLHSELNLSSLELGDSALYFCASSVAGINEQFFGPGTRLTVL.

The rearrangement uses TRBV7-2 and TRBJ1-2, with TRBD1 as a possible D gene (5 bases). V lost 7 bases and J 2 bases, leaving 14 bases between the germline ends. This CDR3 spans 14 amino acids. CDR1 SGHTA and CDR2 FQGNSA come from the germline V gene. CDR3 sequence: CASIPPGGNYGYTF. CDR3 DNA: TGTGCCAGCATCCCTCCGGGGGGGAACTATGGCTACACCTTC.

The chain links TRBV19 to TRBJ2-1; 11 bases align to TRBD2. Germline loops: CDR1 LNHDA, CDR2 SQIVND (reference sequence). The CDR3 sequence is 15 residues long. Unmatched junction bases numbered 12, after V lost 4 bases and J lost 13 bases. The CDR3, as DNA: TGTGCCAGTAGTACAACCGGGACTAGCGGAGGTCCACAGTTCTTC. Amino acids: CASSTTGTSGGPQFF.

The genes are TRBV2 and TRBJ2-7, with TRBD1 matching 7 bases. The germline V gene has CDR1 SNHLY and CDR2 FYNNEI. This CDR3 is built from 13 residues. V was pared by 6 bases and J by 5 bases, with 7 bases of the junction left unmatched. CDR3 nucleotides: TGTGCCAGCAGGCCTTTCACAGGGGACGAGCAGTACTTC. Translation: CASRPFTGDEQYF.

The rearrangement uses TRBV6-5 and TRBJ2-7, with 9 bases lining up with TRBD1. Germline V gives CDR1 MNHEY, CDR2 SVGAGI. The CDR3 totals 13 residues. The ends lost 0 bases at V and 6 bases at J; junction bases unmatched: 0. This CDR3 reads CASSYSGQGEQYF. The CDR3, as DNA: TGTGCCAGCAGTTACTCGGGACAGGGCGAGCAGTACTTC.

This chain's CDR3 is CSVRGASGRSDEQFF. The CDR3 coding sequence is TGCAGCGTCCGAGGGGCTAGCGGGAGATCGGATGAGCAGTTCTTC. The chain links TRBV29-1 to TRBJ2-1, with 10 nucleotides matching TRBD2. This CDR3 is 15 amino acids long. The V gene end was trimmed by 6 bases and the J gene end by 8 bases; junction bases not matched to a gene: 13. The germline CDR1 and CDR2 sequences are SQVTM and ANQGSEA.

This CDR3 is CSVGLAGGLSDTQYF. As DNA, the CDR3 is TGCAGCGTTGGACTAGCGGGAGGTTTATCAGATACGCAGTATTTT. This chain uses TRBV29-1 with TRBJ2-3; 13 bases agree with TRBD2. Germline CDR1 reads SQVTM; CDR2 reads ANQGSEA. V shed 4 bases, J shed 4 bases, and the junction held 5 bases outside the gene matches. This CDR3 is built from 15 residues.